The 15 T cell receptor beta chains reported below all come from one sample, sequenced in a study of identical twins. A single record per CDR3 protein comes from TCRdb applying MiXCR to the 5' RACE reads. The sample shows 520,000 or so distinct CDR3 sequences, about 20% of them seen only once. A further study also used this sample, focusing on T cells expressing NK-cell markers.

Input material: CD4+ T cells sorted from blood. The origin of the receptors is a woman between 18 and 30 years old in good health.

The chain joins TRBV10-3 to TRBJ2-3; 7 bases align to TRBD2. The CDR3 runs to 16 residues. From germline, CDR1 is ENHRY and CDR2 SYGVKD. J gave up 4 bases and V 6 bases, and 13 bases lay outside the gene matches. The CDR3 is CAIRPGGAGSADTQYF. In DNA form, the CDR3 reads TGTGCCATCAGACCTGGGGGAGCGGGGAGTGCAGATACGCAGTATTTT.

This clonotype was seen at least ten times. The chain employs TRBV3-1 and TRBJ2-2; 8 bases line up with TRBD2. The CDR3 is 15 residues long. V was clipped by 1 base and J by 4 bases; unmatched bases: 2. The germline V gene encodes CDR1 LGHDT and CDR2 YNNKEL (reference sequence). CDR3 sequence: CASSQGGRRTGELFF. As DNA, the CDR3 is TGTGCCAGCAGCCAAGGCGGGAGGCGCACCGGGGAGCTGTTTTTT.

A few counts support this clonotype. V is TRBV12-3 or TRBV12-4 and J is TRBJ1-6; D unclear. Trimming removed 3 bases at V and 10 bases at J, with 16 bases between. This CDR3 has 15 residues. The CDR3 is CASSLSGEERSPLHF. In DNA form, the CDR3 reads TGTGCCAGCAGTTTGAGTGGGGAAGAACGATCACCCCTCCACTTT.

V and J are TRBV20-1 and TRBJ2-3; D gene ambiguous. CDR3 length: 15 residues. Deletions cut 6 bases from V and 4 bases from J, with 20 bases between. In germline, CDR1 is DFQATT, CDR2 SNEGSKA (reference sequence). Written as DNA, the CDR3 is TGCAGTGCCCCCCGAACCACATGGGCCCCAGATACGCAGTATTTT. Its protein is CSAPRTTWAPDTQYF.

This clonotype was seen a few times. This chain uses TRBV29-1 with TRBJ1-2; D perhaps matches TRBD1 (5 bases). Germline V gene sequence: CDR1 SQVTM, CDR2 ANQGSEA. The CDR3 runs to 12 residues. Trimming took off 6 bases at V and 0 bases at J, with 8 bases between the two ends. CDR3 nucleotides: TGCAGCGTAAGACAGACTAACTATGGCTACACCTTC. Translated: CSVRQTNYGYTF.

The chain joins TRBV7-9 to TRBJ2-3; TRBD1 might be the D (5 bases). Trimming left V 4 bases short and J 6 bases short, with 8 bases between. Germline V gene lookup returns CDR1 SEHNR and CDR2 FQNEAQ (reference sequence). This CDR3 has 12 residues. This chain's CDR3 is CASSSRADTQYF. CDR3 nucleotides: TGTGCCAGCAGCTCCAGGGCCGATACGCAGTATTTT.

This clonotype was picked up a small number of times. The junction and the germline gene differ at one end; a read error may be behind it. The chain combines TRBV12-5 with TRBJ2-7; 8 positions agree with TRBD1. CDR1 is LGHNT, CDR2 FRNRAP, per germline. The CDR3 is made up of 11 amino acids. The CDR3 nucleotides read TGTGCTAGTGGTTTTGGGACAGGCCGTAACTTC. Translation: CASGFGTGRNF.

This clonotype was detected a few times. V gene TRBV6-2 or TRBV6-3 combines with J gene TRBJ2-1, with 8 bases aligning to TRBD1. Losses at the gene ends were 2 bases for V and 4 bases for J; bases not matched to a gene: 4. The length of the CDR3 is 15 residues. Germline assignment: CDR1 MNHEY and CDR2 SVGEGT. The CDR3 loop is CASSYRGTGYNEQFF. The CDR3 coding sequence is TGTGCCAGCAGTTACCGTGGGACAGGTTACAATGAGCAGTTCTTC.

This chain uses TRBV5-4 with TRBJ1-2, with 8 bases identical to TRBD1. The CDR3 covers 15 residues. J was trimmed by 7 bases and V by 4 bases; bases with no gene match: 12. Germline CDR1 is SGHNT and CDR2 is YYREEE (reference sequence). In DNA form, the CDR3 reads TGTGCCAGCAGCCTCCTCGGGACAGGAGGAGCTGGCTACACCTTC. Protein product: CASSLLGTGGAGYTF.

The chain combines TRBV20-1 with TRBJ2-5, with 7 bases fitting TRBD1. V shed 3 bases, J shed 4 bases, and the junction held 11 bases outside the gene matches. The CDR3 contains 15 residues. Per the germline V gene, CDR1 is DFQATT and CDR2 is SNEGSKA (reference sequence). CDR3 residues: CSARRQGLTRETQYF. CDR3 sequence (DNA): TGCAGTGCTAGGAGACAGGGTTTAACCCGAGAGACCCAGTACTTC.

This clonotype has only a few counts. The CDR3, as DNA: TGTGCTAGTGGTTGGACACGAGAGAATCTTAAGCGCTACGAGCAGTACTTC. Its translation: CASGWTRENLKRYEQYF. The rearrangement links TRBV12-5 to TRBJ2-7; a weak D match, TRBD1 (5 bases). Between the trimmed V and J ends, which lost 4 bases and 3 bases, there was a span of 22 bases. CDR1 LGHNT and CDR2 FRNRAP come from the germline V gene. This CDR3 region has 17 residues.

The genes are TRBV18 and TRBJ1-2; 9 positions agree with TRBD1. CDR3 length: 18 residues. CDR1 and CDR2 (germline): KGHSH, LQKENI. Trimming removed 5 bases from V and 0 bases from J; junction bases left unmatched: 13. In nucleotides, the CDR3 is TGTGCCAGCTCAACCTTACAGGGGGCGCTTGCCGCTAACTATGGCTACACCTTC. Translating gives CASSTLQGALAANYGYTF.

The sample holds a few counts of this clonotype. The CDR3 DNA reads as TGTGCCAGCAGCTTCTTAGCGGGAGTTGGCGAGCAGTACTTC. Its translation: CASSFLAGVGEQYF. The chain uses TRBV7-9 and TRBJ2-7; the match to TRBD2 covers 9 bases. Per germline, CDR1 SEHNR and CDR2 FQNEAQ (reference sequence). V dropped 3 bases and J dropped 6; count of bases not matched to a gene: 6. The CDR3 consists of 14 residues.

The chain carries TRBV20-1 and TRBJ2-7; 15 bases fit TRBD2. The trim removed 4 bases at V and 7 bases at J, leaving 14 bases unmatched. Germline assignment: CDR1 DFQATT and CDR2 SNEGSKA (reference sequence). The CDR3 is 17 residues long. The CDR3 nucleotides read TGCAGTGCTAAACGATTAGGACTAGCGGGAGGGCCTGCTGAGCAGTACTTC. It yields the protein CSAKRLGLAGGPAEQYF.

The genes are TRBV29-1 and TRBJ2-2; TRBD1 matches at 9 bases. The length of the CDR3 is 15 residues. Germline V lookup: CDR1 SQVTM, CDR2 ANQGSEA. After removal of 4 bases from V and 0 bases from J, the junction contained 3 bases not matched to a gene. CDR3 sequence (DNA): TGCAGCGTTGTGGGGGACAGGGCGAACACCGGGGAGCTGTTTTTT. Its translation: CSVVGDRANTGELFF.